The T cell receptor (beta chain) described here comes from a study of blood T cells in healthy people across ages. A sample-barcoded 5' primer and a J-beta primer mix were used in a second PCR of about 7 to 11 cycles. MiXCR, applied by TCRdb to the 5' RACE reads, yields one record per CDR3 protein. Among about 1.1 million distinct CDR3 sequences listed, 35% to 40% were seen once. This clonotype appeared a few times. The CDR3 sequence is 15 residues long. The germline V gene has CDR1 KGHSH and CDR2 LQKENI. Trimming pared 3 bases from V and 0 bases from J, leaving 9 bases between. This TCR was sampled from a man between 18 and 29 years old in good health. The specimen sequenced was blood. The chain combines TRBV18 with TRBJ1-5; perhaps TRBD1 as D (6 bases). In nucleotides, the CDR3 is TGTGCCAGCTCACCGGACAGAGATAGCAATCAGCCCCAGCATTTT. It encodes CASSPDRDSNQPQHF.